This TCR beta chain was retrieved from a study of OX40 agonist ivuxolimab in advanced cancers. The method was immunoSEQ multiplex PCR; TCRdb's version includes in-frame clones alone and lacks a portion of them. The profile shows roughly 100,000 clones, more than 75% of them singletons. Germline V gene data show CDR1 as KGHSH and CDR2 as LQKENI. The ends lost 6 bases at V and 6 bases at J; junction bases unmatched: 16. CDR3 length equals 18 residues. The clonotype was recovered from an adult with an advanced solid tumor such as melanoma, head and neck, liver or kidney cancer. The starting material was CD4+ or CD8+ T cells sorted from blood, obtained in a trial of the OX40 agonist ivuxolimab. This sequence joins TRBV18 and TRBJ2-1, with 11 bases matching TRBD2. The CDR3 DNA reads TGTGCCAGCTCGCAAATTACCTTAGCGGGAGGGCTTGGCAATGAGCAGTTCTTC. Amino acid sequence: CASSQITLAGGLGNEQFF.